Listed here are 25 T cell receptor beta chains from one sample, sequenced in a study of CD8+ T cells in alopecia areata (dated by TCRdb to 2016 to 2019). Library method: the immunoSEQ multiplex PCR assay. For TCR sequencing, RNA was extracted from every sample and reverse transcribed into cDNA to serve as template. TCRdb provides this immuneACCESS table in a form limited to in-frame rearrangements. Some clones are lacking; in checked studies, under half of them reflect an unresolved V gene, and why the rest are absent is not known. For this sample there are some 220,000 clones; more than 45% appear just once. The ten largest clonotypes hold roughly 1.5% of the sample. This specimen's time point label, per the study, means: approximately 4 weeks on oral tofacitinib. The treatment or condition label for this specimen denotes: oral pan-JAK inhibitor, 5-10 mg twice daily. The material was CD4+ T cells sorted from blood, obtained at week 4, from a patient treated with tofacitinib. Source of these receptors: a human donor with alopecia areata.

The rearrangement uses TRBV2 and TRBJ2-7; D call uncertain. CDR3 length: 11 amino acids. V was pared by 6 bases and J by 3 bases, with 6 bases between. Germline CDR1 is SNHLY and CDR2 is FYNNEI. CDR3 bases: TGTGCCAGCAGCTACAGCTACGAGCAGTACTTC. As protein: CASSYSYEQYF.

This clone has only a few counts. The junction departs from the called germline gene at one end, perhaps through a read error. The chain combines TRBV18 with TRBJ2-6; TRBD2 might be the D (6 bases). The CDR3 length is 16 residues. CDR1 KGHSH and CDR2 LQKENI come from the germline V gene. CDR3 protein: CASLPRRADGANVLTF. CDR3 in DNA: TGTGCCAGCTTACCACGGAGGGCGGATGGGGCCAACGTCCTGACTTTC.

In this sample, this clone turned up a few times. V and J are TRBV29-1 and TRBJ1-1; maybe TRBD1 (5 bases). V lost 7 bases and J 0 bases, leaving 15 bases between the germline ends. The CDR3 runs 14 residues. Germline V gene lookup returns CDR1 SQVTM and CDR2 ANQGSEA. Here the CDR3 reads CSARRGEMNTEAFF. CDR3 nucleotides: TGCAGCGCCCGGCGAGGGGAGATGAACACTGAAGCTTTCTTT. Complete variable domain (other parts from reference TRBV29-1 and TRBJ1-1): SAVISQKPSRDICQRGTSLTIQCQVDSQVTMMFWYRQQPGQSLTLIATANQGSEATYESGFVIDKFPISRPNLTFSTLTVSNMSPEDSSIYLCSARRGEMNTEAFFGQGTRLTVV.

The chain combines TRBV2 with TRBJ1-6; maybe TRBD1 (6 bases). Trimming left V 8 bases short and J 9 bases short, with 11 bases between. The CDR3 length is 12 residues. Germline assignment: CDR1 SNHLY and CDR2 FYNNEI. In DNA, the CDR3 is TGTGCCAGCCACAGGGTTGGTTCACCCCTCCACTTT. Translation: CASHRVGSPLHF.

This clone was detected ten times or more. The V call is TRBV7-2, the J call TRBJ1-4; D unclear. The CDR3 is 12 residues long. The V end lost 7 bases, the J end lost 4 bases, and 7 bases lay between the germline ends. CDR1 SGHTA and CDR2 FQGNSA come from the germline V gene. The CDR3 DNA sequence: TGTGCCAGCACGGAAGATAATGAAAAACTGTTTTTT. Its protein product is CASTEDNEKLFF.

This chain connects TRBV30 to TRBJ1-1, with a possible D match to TRBD1 (6 bases). Germline V gives CDR1 GTSNPN, CDR2 SVGIG (reference sequence). The CDR3 sequence is 15 residues long. V lost 3 bases, J lost 3 bases, and 17 bases lay in between. The CDR3 region has the DNA TGTGCCTGGAGGGGTTCTCCGGGACATTACACTGAAGCTTTCTTT. Its protein is CAWRGSPGHYTEAFF.

CDR3 DNA: TGCAGCGTTAGGACGAACACCGGGGAGCTGTTTTTT. This codes for CSVRTNTGELFF. The V and J genes are TRBV29-1 and TRBJ2-2; D remains ambiguous. The CDR3 spans 12 residues. Trimming shortened V by 5 bases and J by 0 bases, and 4 bases separated the two germline ends. The germline gives CDR1 SQVTM, CDR2 ANQGSEA.

The chain combines TRBV11-1 with TRBJ1-6, with 8 bases aligning to TRBD1. The germline gives CDR1 SGHAT, CDR2 FQDESV (reference sequence). The V gene end was trimmed by 4 bases and the J gene end by 8 bases; junction bases not matched to a gene: 4. This CDR3 spans 14 amino acids. The CDR3 DNA sequence: TGTGCCAGCAGCTCACAGGGGGGACATTCACCCCTCCACTTT. Protein sequence: CASSSQGGHSPLHF.

V usage is TRBV25-1 and J usage is TRBJ2-7; no clear D gene. The germline V gene has CDR1 MGHDK and CDR2 SYGVNS. The CDR3 totals 12 residues. Deletions cut 4 bases from V and 4 bases from J, with 8 bases between. The CDR3 region is CASSALTYEQYF. DNA for the CDR3: TGTGCCAGCAGTGCCCTTACATACGAGCAGTACTTC.

Only a few counts were recorded for this clone. CDR3 protein: CASSTFDTEAFF. The CDR3 coding sequence is TGTGCCAGCAGCACCTTTGACACTGAAGCTTTCTTT. This chain connects TRBV5-5 to TRBJ1-1; D is uncertain. Trimming took 4 bases from V and 3 from J, leaving 7 bases between them. This CDR3 region has 12 residues. Germline CDR1 is SGHKS and CDR2 is YYEKEE (reference sequence). The full variable domain, rest sourced from reference TRBV5-5 and TRBJ1-1, is DAGVTQSPTHLIKTRGQQVTLRCSPISGHKSVSWYQQVLGQGPQFIFQYYEKEERGRGNFPDRFSARQFPNYSSELNVNALLLGDSALYLCASSTFDTEAFFGQGTRLTVV.

This chain uses TRBV27 with TRBJ2-2; no clear D gene. Germline V gene data show CDR1 as MNHEY and CDR2 as SMNVEV (reference sequence). Trimming left V 8 bases short and J 1 base short, with 8 bases between. There are 13 residues in the CDR3. Here the CDR3 DNA reads TGTGCCAGCCGCCCGTTGAACACCGGGGAGCTGTTTTTT. Protein sequence: CASRPLNTGELFF.

This chain joins TRBV7-3 and TRBJ2-6, with D possibly TRBD1 on 5 matching bases. CDR1 SGHTA and CDR2 FQGTGA come from the germline V gene. The CDR3 has 16 amino acids. V shed 4 bases and J shed 2 bases, with 12 bases lying between them. The CDR3 spells CASSSGFGAGANVLTF. CDR3 sequence (DNA): TGTGCCAGCAGCTCAGGGTTCGGCGCTGGGGCCAACGTCCTGACTTTC.

The chain carries TRBV27 and TRBJ2-7; no firm D call. This CDR3 comprises 14 residues. With 8 bases removed from V and 2 bases from J, the gap between germline ends came to 16 bases. Germline V gene data show CDR1 as MNHEY and CDR2 as SMNVEV (reference sequence). DNA of the CDR3: TGTGCCAGCGGAATTGGCCGTGGAGCCTACGAGCAGTACTTC. Protein sequence: CASGIGRGAYEQYF.

This chain joins TRBV5-1 and TRBJ1-2; D is undetermined. Germline loops: CDR1 SGHRS, CDR2 YFSETQ. V lost 4 bases, J lost 8 bases, and 21 bases lay in between. CDR3 size: 15 residues. The chain's CDR3 is CASSQDGFIPEGYTF. DNA for the CDR3: TGCGCCAGCAGCCAGGACGGATTTATACCTGAAGGCTACACCTTC.

The chain joins TRBV29-1 to TRBJ2-3; D may be TRBD1 (5 bases). The CDR3 spans 13 residues. The germline V gene has CDR1 SQVTM and CDR2 ANQGSEA. The V end was cut by 1 base, the J end by 6 bases, with 11 bases between. In DNA form, the CDR3 reads TGCAGCGTTGAAGGCAGGGTAACGGATACGCAGTATTTT. It specifies CSVEGRVTDTQYF.

The chain employs TRBV29-1 and TRBJ2-7, with D perhaps being TRBD1 or TRBD2 (5 bases each). The V gene lost 4 bases and the J gene lost 6 bases, with 19 bases spanning the gap. The germline gives CDR1 SQVTM, CDR2 ANQGSEA. This CDR3 contains 14 residues. The CDR3 sequence: CSVGEGTSPTEQYF. The CDR3 nucleotides read TGCAGCGTTGGAGAGGGGACCTCACCCACCGAGCAGTACTTC.

The V and J genes are TRBV29-1 and TRBJ1-5; 9 nucleotides align to TRBD1. Germline-derived CDR1 and CDR2 are SQVTM and ANQGSEA. V shed 7 bases, J shed 0 bases, and the junction held 7 bases outside the gene matches. This CDR3 region has 15 residues. The CDR3 bases are TGCAGCGCACAGGGGGCTGGGGATAGCAATCAGCCCCAGCATTTT. It codes for CSAQGAGDSNQPQHF.

This clone has just one count. V and J are TRBV5-1 and TRBJ2-5, with TRBD1 matching over 12 bases. The CDR3 loop spans 15 amino acids. Germline CDR1 SGHRS, CDR2 YFSETQ. The junction had 6 bases not matched to a gene; V was cut back by 6 bases and J by 3 bases. DNA for the CDR3: TGCGCCAGCAACAGGGGGACAGGGGGCGAAGAGACCCAGTACTTC. Amino acid sequence: CASNRGTGGEETQYF.

This clone occurred a few times. The chain has TRBV7-2 and TRBJ2-1; D gene unclear. Looked up from germline, CDR1 is SGHTA and CDR2 is FQGNSA. Trimming took 4 bases from V and 0 from J, leaving 4 bases between them. The CDR3 runs to 13 residues. In DNA, the CDR3 is TGTGCCAGCAGCTCGAGCTCCTACAATGAGCAGTTCTTC. Protein sequence: CASSSSSYNEQFF.

This chain connects TRBV18 to TRBJ2-3, with D maybe TRBD1 (6 bases). V lost 2 bases to trimming and J lost 1 base, with 10 bases between them. The CDR3 has 15 amino acids. CDR1 and CDR2 from the germline V gene are KGHSH and LQKENI. The CDR3: CASSPNRDRTDTQYF. The CDR3 DNA is TGTGCCAGCTCACCAAACAGGGATCGCACAGATACGCAGTATTTT.

The chain's CDR3 is CASHMNGYTF. CDR3 bases: TGTGCCAGCCACATGAATGGCTACACCTTC. The V gene is TRBV6-6, the J gene TRBJ1-2; the D is unclear. The CDR3 length is 10 residues. In germline, CDR1 is MNHNY, CDR2 SVGAGI (reference sequence). The germline V and J ends were trimmed by 8 bases and 6 bases, with 7 bases remaining between them.

This clone showed up just a few times. V is TRBV29-1 and J is TRBJ2-2; the match to TRBD2 covers 11 bases. J gave up 4 bases and V 5 bases, and 6 bases lay outside the gene matches. This CDR3 has 15 amino acids. Germline V lookup: CDR1 SQVTM, CDR2 ANQGSEA. In nucleotides, the CDR3 is TGCAGCGTTTCACTAGCGGGGGCCTCCACCGGGGAGCTGTTTTTT. Its protein product is CSVSLAGASTGELFF.

The rearrangement joins TRBV30 to TRBJ2-1; D is perhaps TRBD2 (5 bases). Germline values: CDR1 GTSNPN, CDR2 SVGIG (reference sequence). V lost 5 bases, J lost 12 bases, and 20 bases lay in between. This CDR3 is 13 amino acids long. Written as DNA, the CDR3 is TGTGCCTGGGCAGAGGCTAGCCTTTCCCGGCAGTTCTTC. The encoded protein is CAWAEASLSRQFF. The full variable domain, in which reference TRBV30 and TRBJ2-1 provide the parts outside the CDR3, is SQTIHQWPATLVQPVGSPLSLECTVEGTSNPNLYWYRQAAGRGLQLLFYSVGIGQISSEVPQNLSASRPQDRQFILSSKKLLLSDSGFYLCAWAEASLSRQFFGPGTRLTVL.

V and J are TRBV5-4 and TRBJ1-2; possible D gene TRBD1, 5 bases. V shed 5 bases and J shed 4 bases, with 12 bases lying between them. This CDR3 spans 13 amino acids. Per the germline V gene, CDR1 is SGHNT and CDR2 is YYREEE (reference sequence). This CDR3 reads CASSLPGIYGYTF. For the CDR3, the DNA is TGTGCCAGCAGTTTACCAGGGATCTATGGCTACACCTTC.

The chain combines TRBV9 with TRBJ1-6, with D unresolved. Germline loops: CDR1 SGDLS, CDR2 YYNGEE. The ends were cut back, 2 bases at V and 11 bases at J, with 17 bases in the middle. This CDR3 has 15 amino acids. In nucleotides, the CDR3 is TGTGCCAGCAGCGTCGGAGGTGGCTCCGGAGCACCCCTCCACTTT. It encodes CASSVGGGSGAPLHF.